This TCR beta chain originates from a study of shared clonotypes between healthy human individuals. The table came from immunoSEQ multiplex PCR; TCRdb's copy has only in-frame clones and leaves some out. The sample lists 800,000 to 1,200,000 clones, around 78% occurring once. In germline, CDR1 is MDHEN, CDR2 SYDVKM. Trimming took off 2 bases at V and 6 bases at J, with 11 bases between the two ends. The CDR3 contains 14 residues. The rearrangement joins TRBV28 to TRBJ2-1; weak D call: TRBD2 (5 bases). This clonotype originated in a man between 18 and 35 years old in good health. Some clones in this sample may be carry-over from other donors' samples. The sequenced sample consisted of memory CD4+ T cells from PBMCs. Subset denoted: CD45RA-negative fraction. The CDR3 is CASSLRFRGNEQFF. The DNA for the CDR3 is TGTGCCAGCAGTTTAAGATTCCGGGGCAATGAGCAGTTCTTC.